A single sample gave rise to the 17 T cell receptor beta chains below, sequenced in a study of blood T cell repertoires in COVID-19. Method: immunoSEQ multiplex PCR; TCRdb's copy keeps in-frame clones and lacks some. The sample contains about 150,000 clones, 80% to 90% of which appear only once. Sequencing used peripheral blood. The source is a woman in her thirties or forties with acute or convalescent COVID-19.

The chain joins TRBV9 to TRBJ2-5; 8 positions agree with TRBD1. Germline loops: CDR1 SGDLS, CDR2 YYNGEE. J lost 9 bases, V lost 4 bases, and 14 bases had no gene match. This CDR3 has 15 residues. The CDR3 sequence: CASSLSGTGENAQYF. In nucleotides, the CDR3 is TGTGCCAGCAGCCTTAGTGGGACAGGTGAAAATGCCCAGTACTTC.

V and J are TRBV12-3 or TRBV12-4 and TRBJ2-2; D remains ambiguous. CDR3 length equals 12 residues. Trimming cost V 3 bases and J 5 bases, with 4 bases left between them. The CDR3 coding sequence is TGTGCCAGCAGTTTCACAACCGGGGAGCTGTTTTTT. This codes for CASSFTTGELFF.

The chain's CDR3 is CATSDFRGGLLVETQYF. The CDR3, as DNA: TGTGCCACCAGTGATTTTAGGGGGGGACTTCTCGTAGAGACCCAGTACTTC. The J gene is TRBJ2-5, the V gene TRBV24-1; possible D gene TRBD2, 7 bases. CDR3 length equals 17 residues. Germline V CDR1 and CDR2: KGHDR, SFDVKD. V gave up 1 base and J gave up 4 bases, with 18 bases separating them.

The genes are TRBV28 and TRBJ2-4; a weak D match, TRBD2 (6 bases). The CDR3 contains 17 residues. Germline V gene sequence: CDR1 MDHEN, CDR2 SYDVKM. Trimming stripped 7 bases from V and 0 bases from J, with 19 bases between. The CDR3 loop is CASIPAQGTLAKNIQYF. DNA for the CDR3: TGTGCCAGCATTCCCGCCCAAGGGACTTTAGCCAAAAACATTCAGTACTTC.

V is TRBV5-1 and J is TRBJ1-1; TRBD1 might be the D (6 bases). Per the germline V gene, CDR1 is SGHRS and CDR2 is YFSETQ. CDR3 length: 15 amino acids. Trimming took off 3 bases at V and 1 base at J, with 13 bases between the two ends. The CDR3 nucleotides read TGCGCCAGCAGCTCGACCGGGACATGGAACACTGAAGCTTTCTTT. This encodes CASSSTGTWNTEAFF. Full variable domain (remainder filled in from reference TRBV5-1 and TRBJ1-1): KAGVTQTPRYLIKTRGQQVTLSCSPISGHRSVSWYQQTPGQGLQFLFEYFSETQRNKGNFPGRFSGRQFSNSRSEMNVSTLELGDSALYLCASSSTGTWNTEAFFGQGTRLTVV.

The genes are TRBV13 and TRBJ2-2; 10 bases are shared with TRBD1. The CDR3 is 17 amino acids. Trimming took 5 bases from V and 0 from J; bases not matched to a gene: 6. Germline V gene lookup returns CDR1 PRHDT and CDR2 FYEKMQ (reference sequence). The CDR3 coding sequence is TGTGCCAGCAGCCGGACAGGGGGGATGTCGAACACCGGGGAGCTGTTTTTT. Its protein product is CASSRTGGMSNTGELFF.

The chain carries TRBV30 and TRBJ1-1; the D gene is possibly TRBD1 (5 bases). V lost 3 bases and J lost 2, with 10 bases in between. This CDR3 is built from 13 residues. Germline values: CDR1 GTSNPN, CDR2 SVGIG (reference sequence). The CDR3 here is CAWSRQINTEAFF. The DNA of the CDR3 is TGTGCCTGGAGCCGACAGATCAACACTGAAGCTTTCTTT.

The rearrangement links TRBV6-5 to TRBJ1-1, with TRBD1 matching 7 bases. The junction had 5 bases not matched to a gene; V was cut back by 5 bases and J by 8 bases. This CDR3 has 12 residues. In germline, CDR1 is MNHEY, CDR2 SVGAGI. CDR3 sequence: CASSPPDREAFF. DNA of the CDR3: TGTGCCAGCAGTCCCCCGGACAGGGAAGCTTTCTTT.

The CDR3 protein is CATSTAGHTYNSPLHF. CDR3 DNA: TGTGCCACCAGCACAGCCGGACATACCTATAATTCACCCCTCCACTTT. The chain couples TRBV15 to TRBJ1-6, with D possibly matching TRBD1 (5 bases). V was trimmed by 4 bases and J by 2 bases, leaving 12 bases between them. CDR1 and CDR2 from the germline V gene are LNHNV and YYDKDF (reference sequence). The CDR3 totals 16 residues.

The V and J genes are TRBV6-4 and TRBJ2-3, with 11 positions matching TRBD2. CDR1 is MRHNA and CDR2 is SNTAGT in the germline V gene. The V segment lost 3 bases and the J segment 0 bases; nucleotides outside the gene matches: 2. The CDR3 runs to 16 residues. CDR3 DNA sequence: TGTGCCAGCAGTGAGCTAGCGGGGGGAAGCACAGATACGCAGTATTTT. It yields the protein CASSELAGGSTDTQYF.

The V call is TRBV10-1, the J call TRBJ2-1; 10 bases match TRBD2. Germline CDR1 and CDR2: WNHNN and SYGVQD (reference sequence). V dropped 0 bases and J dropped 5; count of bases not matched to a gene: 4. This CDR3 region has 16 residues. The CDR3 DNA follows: TGCGCCAGCAGTGAGTCAACTAGCGGGACAAACAATGAGCAGTTCTTC. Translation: CASSESTSGTNNEQFF.

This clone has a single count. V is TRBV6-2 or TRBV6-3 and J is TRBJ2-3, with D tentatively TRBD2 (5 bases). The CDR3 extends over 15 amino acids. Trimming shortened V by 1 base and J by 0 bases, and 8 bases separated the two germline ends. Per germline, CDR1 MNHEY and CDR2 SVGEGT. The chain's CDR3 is CASSYYRGSTDTQYF. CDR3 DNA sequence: TGTGCCAGCAGTTACTATCGGGGTAGCACAGATACGCAGTATTTT.

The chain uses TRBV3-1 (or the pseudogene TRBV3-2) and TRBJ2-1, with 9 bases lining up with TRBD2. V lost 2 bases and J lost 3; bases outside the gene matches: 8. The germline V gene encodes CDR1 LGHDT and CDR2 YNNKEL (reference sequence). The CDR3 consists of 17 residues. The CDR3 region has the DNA TGTGCCAGCAGCCAAACTATAGCGGGGGAGCTCTACAATGAGCAGTTCTTC. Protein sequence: CASSQTIAGELYNEQFF.

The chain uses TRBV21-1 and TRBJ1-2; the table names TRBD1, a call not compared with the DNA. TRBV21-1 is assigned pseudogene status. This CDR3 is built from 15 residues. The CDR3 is CASSRTRGFYYGYTF. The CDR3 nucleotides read TGTGCCAGCAGCCGCACCAGGGGCTTTTACTATGGCTACACCTTC.

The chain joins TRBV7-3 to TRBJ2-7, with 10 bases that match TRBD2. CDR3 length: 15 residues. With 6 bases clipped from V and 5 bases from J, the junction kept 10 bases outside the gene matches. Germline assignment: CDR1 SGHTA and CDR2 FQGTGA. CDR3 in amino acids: CASSPTSGKLHEQYF. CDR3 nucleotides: TGTGCCAGCAGTCCCACTAGCGGGAAGCTCCACGAGCAGTACTTC.

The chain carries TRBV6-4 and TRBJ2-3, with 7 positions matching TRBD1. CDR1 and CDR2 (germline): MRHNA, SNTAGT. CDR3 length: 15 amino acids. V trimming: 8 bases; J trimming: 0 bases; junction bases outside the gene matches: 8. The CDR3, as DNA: TGTGCCAGCGGGGAACAGGGGTCGAGCACAGATACGCAGTATTTT. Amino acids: CASGEQGSSTDTQYF.

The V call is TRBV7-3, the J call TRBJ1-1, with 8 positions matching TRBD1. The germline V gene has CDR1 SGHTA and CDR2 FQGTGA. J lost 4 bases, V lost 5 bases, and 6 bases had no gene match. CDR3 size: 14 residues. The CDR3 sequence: CASSLQGVSTEAFF. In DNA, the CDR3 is TGTGCCAGCAGCCTACAGGGGGTCAGCACTGAAGCTTTCTTT.